What follows are 23 T cell receptor beta chains derived from one specimen sequenced in a study of OX40 agonist ivuxolimab in advanced cancers. The method was immunoSEQ multiplex PCR; TCRdb's version includes in-frame clones alone and lacks a portion of them. The sample has more than 80,000 clones, 88% seen once. The specimen comprised CD4+ or CD8+ T cells sorted from blood, sampled in a trial of the OX40 agonist ivuxolimab. Receptors were obtained from an adult with an advanced solid tumor such as melanoma, head and neck, liver or kidney cancer.

The chain is built from TRBV9 and TRBJ2-2; 12 positions match TRBD1. The ends lost 3 bases at V and 6 bases at J; junction bases unmatched: 3. The length of the CDR3 is 15 residues. Germline-derived CDR1 and CDR2 are SGDLS and YYNGEE. CDR3 in DNA: TGTGCCAGCAGCGCGGGACAGGGGGCGCCCGGGGAGCTGTTTTTT. Protein sequence: CASSAGQGAPGELFF.

This chain joins TRBV28 and TRBJ2-1, with TRBD2 identical over 8 bases. V lost 5 bases, J lost 5 bases, and 8 bases stayed unmatched. The CDR3 is 15 amino acids. CDR1 is MDHEN, CDR2 SYDVKM, per germline. This chain's CDR3 is CASSGTRGYHNEQFF. In DNA, the CDR3 is TGTGCCAGCAGTGGGACTAGAGGATATCACAATGAGCAGTTCTTC.

The rearrangement joins TRBV5-1 to TRBJ1-6, with D unresolved. Germline lookup yields CDR1 SGHRS and CDR2 YFSETQ. The germline V and J ends were trimmed by 5 bases and 7 bases, with 10 bases remaining between them. The CDR3 is made up of 13 amino acids. The chain's CDR3 is CASSVWENSPLHF. The CDR3 nucleotides are TGCGCCAGCAGTGTCTGGGAAAATTCACCCCTCCACTTT.

The chain couples TRBV15 to TRBJ1-2; 7 nucleotides agree with TRBD1. This CDR3 comprises 16 residues. Trimming at V came to 1 base and at J to 2 bases, leaving 7 bases not matched to a gene. The germline V gene encodes CDR1 LNHNV and CDR2 YYDKDF (reference sequence). The CDR3: CATSRVATTGNYGYTF. The CDR3 bases are TGTGCCACCAGCAGAGTGGCCACGACAGGGAACTATGGCTACACCTTC.

CDR3 sequence: CASSLDRADTEAFF. As DNA, the CDR3 is TGCGCCAGCAGCTTGGATCGGGCAGACACTGAAGCTTTCTTT. The rearrangement links TRBV5-1 to TRBJ1-1; no firm D call. Between the trimmed V and J ends, which lost 0 bases and 3 bases, there was a span of 9 bases. This CDR3 spans 14 amino acids. CDR1 is SGHRS, CDR2 YFSETQ, per germline.

The V gene is TRBV5-4, the J gene TRBJ2-3; tentative D call: TRBD1 (5 bases). The V and J ends lost 0 bases and 1 base respectively, with 18 bases between them. Germline V gene data show CDR1 as SGHNT and CDR2 as YYREEE (reference sequence). The CDR3 consists of 18 residues. The CDR3 DNA reads as TGTGCCAGCAGCTTGGCTGGTGGCAGGGAATCGGGCACAGATACGCAGTATTTT. It encodes CASSLAGGRESGTDTQYF.

J is TRBJ2-3 and V is TRBV11-2; 13 nucleotides match TRBD2. Looked up from germline, CDR1 is SGHAT and CDR2 is FQNNGV. This CDR3 is built from 15 residues. After removal of 8 bases from V and 0 bases from J, the junction contained 2 bases not matched to a gene. CDR3 in DNA: TGTGCCAGCCGACTAGCGGGAGGCAGCACAGATACGCAGTATTTT. Its protein product is CASRLAGGSTDTQYF.

The J gene is TRBJ1-5, the V gene TRBV12-5; D unclear. This CDR3 region has 17 residues. CDR1 and CDR2 from the germline V gene are LGHNT and FRNRAP. V was trimmed by 0 bases and J by 2 bases, leaving 14 bases between them. DNA of the CDR3: TGTGCTAGTGGTTTGGTAAGCCCCGACGCTGGCAATCAGCCCCAGCATTTT. Amino acids: CASGLVSPDAGNQPQHF.

This chain links TRBV7-3 with TRBJ2-1, with 12 positions matching TRBD2. Unmatched junction bases numbered 7, after V lost 0 bases and J lost 4 bases. Per the germline V gene, CDR1 is SGHTA and CDR2 is FQGTGA. The CDR3 consists of 18 residues. As DNA, the CDR3 is TGTGCCAGCAGCTTAACGTCTAGCGGGAGGGCCAGTTACAATGAGCAGTTCTTC. Translation gives CASSLTSSGRASYNEQFF. Full variable domain (outside the CDR3, taken from reference TRBV7-3 and TRBJ2-1): GAGVSQTPSNKVTEKGKYVELRCDPISGHTALYWYRQSLGQGPEFLIYFQGTGAADDSGLPNDRFFAVRPEGSVSTLKIQRTERGDSAVYLCASSLTSSGRASYNEQFFGPGTRLTVL.

The V gene is TRBV28, the J gene TRBJ1-5; D is unresolved. Germline-derived CDR1 and CDR2 are MDHEN and SYDVKM. CDR3 size: 15 residues. The germline V and J ends were trimmed by 7 bases and 0 bases, with 13 bases remaining between them. The CDR3 coding sequence is TGTGCCAGCATCCCAGGCTCAGGTAGCAATCAGCCCCAGCATTTT. As protein: CASIPGSGSNQPQHF.

This sequence joins TRBV10-3 and TRBJ1-3, with TRBD1 identical over 7 bases. CDR1 ENHRY and CDR2 SYGVKD come from the germline V gene. The CDR3 extends over 13 amino acids. V gave up 6 bases and J gave up 2 bases; unmatched junction bases: 1. The CDR3 reads CAISGTAGNTIYF. Written as DNA, the CDR3 is TGTGCCATCAGCGGGACAGCTGGAAACACCATATATTTT.

The genes are TRBV11-2 and TRBJ1-2; no definite D call. The length of the CDR3 is 13 residues. The germline V and J ends were trimmed by 1 base and 7 bases, with 10 bases remaining between them. Germline lookup yields CDR1 SGHAT and CDR2 FQNNGV. CDR3 sequence reads: CASSLVPPVGYTF. DNA of the CDR3: TGTGCCAGCAGCTTAGTTCCCCCTGTTGGCTACACCTTC. The full variable domain, rest sourced from reference TRBV11-2 and TRBJ1-2, is EAGVAQSPRYKIIEKRQSVAFWCNPISGHATLYWYQQILGQGPKLLIQFQNNGVVDDSQLPKDRFSAERLKGVDSTLKIQPAKLEDSAVYLCASSLVPPVGYTFGSGTRLTVV.

The chain couples TRBV7-2 to TRBJ2-1; perhaps TRBD2 as D (6 bases). V lost 3 bases and J lost 6, with 18 bases in between. This CDR3 spans 16 amino acids. Germline V gives CDR1 SGHTA, CDR2 FQGNSA. CDR3 sequence (DNA): TGTGCCAGCAGCTTTGAGTACAATGGAGGGAGCAATGAGCAGTTCTTC. Its protein is CASSFEYNGGSNEQFF.

The V and J genes are TRBV30 and TRBJ1-6, with D possibly TRBD1 on 5 matching bases. CDR1 and CDR2 from the germline V gene are GTSNPN and SVGIG (reference sequence). The germline V and J ends were trimmed by 1 base and 10 bases, with 14 bases remaining between them. The CDR3 extends over 14 amino acids. The CDR3 DNA reads as TGTGCCTGGAGTGGGGGAGGGGTTTTGTCACCCCTCCACTTT. This gives the protein CAWSGGGVLSPLHF. Full variable domain (rest looked up from reference TRBV30 and TRBJ1-6): SQTIHQWPATLVQPVGSPLSLECTVEGTSNPNLYWYRQAAGRGLQLLFYSVGIGQISSEVPQNLSASRPQDRQFILSSKKLLLSDSGFYLCAWSGGGVLSPLHFGNGTRLTVT.

In DNA, the CDR3 is TGTGCCATCACTACAATAAGAGGGTATGGCTACACCTTC. Translation: CAITTIRGYGYTF. V gene TRBV10-3 combines with J gene TRBJ1-2, with unresolved D. Trimming left V 7 bases short and J 5 bases short, with 14 bases between. Germline V gene sequence: CDR1 ENHRY, CDR2 SYGVKD. The CDR3 runs to 13 residues.

This sequence joins TRBV27 and TRBJ1-1; D not resolved. Germline V lookup: CDR1 MNHEY, CDR2 SMNVEV (reference sequence). The ends were cut back, 0 bases at V and 7 bases at J, with 12 bases in the middle. The CDR3 is 14 amino acids. This CDR3 reads CASSLSWEYGEAFF. CDR3 DNA: TGTGCCAGCAGTTTATCGTGGGAATATGGTGAAGCTTTCTTT.

This chain joins TRBV2 and TRBJ2-2; 8 bases agree with TRBD1. Germline V CDR1 and CDR2: SNHLY, FYNNEI. CDR3 length equals 16 residues. J lost 4 bases, V lost 8 bases, and 12 bases had no gene match. The CDR3 DNA follows: TGTGCCAGCTTAGGTCAGGGGGCGGTTGGCACCGGGGAGCTGTTTTTT. This codes for CASLGQGAVGTGELFF.

This chain uses TRBV27 with TRBJ1-5, with 10 bases matching TRBD1. The CDR3 length is 18 residues. Per germline, CDR1 MNHEY and CDR2 SMNVEV (reference sequence). V lost 5 bases, J lost 0 bases, and 10 bases stayed unmatched. The CDR3, as DNA: TGTGCCAGCAGTGAGACAGGGGGCTCTTTCTATAGCAATCAGCCCCAGCATTTT. Amino acids: CASSETGGSFYSNQPQHF.

V and J are TRBV23-1 and TRBJ1-2; D might be TRBD1 (6 bases). TRBV23-1 has ORF status, its function being uncertain. Trimming took 3 bases from V and 5 from J, leaving 10 bases between them. The CDR3 sequence is 13 residues long. CDR3 loop: CASSQYQGYGYTF. For the CDR3, the DNA is TGCGCCAGCAGTCAGTACCAGGGGTATGGCTACACCTTC.

The chain couples TRBV19 to TRBJ1-4, with TRBD1 matching over 7 bases. Germline values: CDR1 LNHDA, CDR2 SQIVND (reference sequence). The J segment lost 4 bases and the V segment lost 4 bases, leaving 9 bases of the junction unmatched. The CDR3 is 16 residues long. The CDR3 sequence: CASSTESGTVNEKLFF. In DNA, the CDR3 is TGTGCCAGTAGTACCGAATCGGGGACAGTTAATGAAAAACTGTTTTTT.

V gene TRBV11-2 combines with J gene TRBJ1-6, with D perhaps matching TRBD1 (6 bases). The V end was cut by 3 bases, the J end by 5 bases, with 11 bases between. Germline values: CDR1 SGHAT, CDR2 FQNNGV. CDR3 size: 15 residues. The DNA of the CDR3 is TGTGCCAGCAGCTTCACAGGGAAACATAATTCACCCCTCCACTTT. Protein product: CASSFTGKHNSPLHF.

The rearrangement links TRBV30 to TRBJ1-2; tentative D call: TRBD1 (5 bases). V lost 7 bases, J lost 2 bases, and 14 bases lay in between. The CDR3 sequence is 13 residues long. Germline CDR1 and CDR2: GTSNPN and SVGIG (reference sequence). The CDR3 region has the DNA TGTGCCTTAAGGCAGGGCGGAAACTATGGCTACACCTTC. This gives the protein CALRQGGNYGYTF.

This clone appeared a single time. This chain links TRBV18 with TRBJ2-3, with D maybe TRBD2 (5 bases). The V gene's germline CDR1 is KGHSH and CDR2 LQKENI. Deletions cut 1 base from V and 2 bases from J, with 10 bases between. The CDR3 is made up of 15 amino acids. The DNA for the CDR3 is TGTGCCAGCTCACCACTCCCGGGGTCCACAGATACGCAGTATTTT. Its translation: CASSPLPGSTDTQYF.